This T cell receptor beta chain was captured in a study of T cell repertoires in cytomegalovirus infection. TCRdb passed the reads through MiXCR, listing each CDR3 protein once. The profile shows roughly 500,000 distinct CDR3 sequences, roughly 10% of them singletons. V lost 5 bases to trimming and J lost 1 base; unmatched junction nucleotides: 7. This CDR3 contains 15 residues. The germline CDR1 and CDR2 sequences are MNHNY and SVGAGI (reference sequence). This clonotype has a count of ten or more. This sequence was found in a human donor in good health (CMV status not recorded). Some clones in this sample may be carry-over from other donors' samples. The rearrangement joins TRBV6-6 to TRBJ1-1; TRBD1 agrees at 7 bases. The sequenced material came from PBMCs. The CDR3, as DNA: TGTGCCAGCAGTAATCGTCAGGGGGGGAACACTGAAGCTTTCTTT. It translates to CASSNRQGGNTEAFF.